This T cell receptor (beta chain) was documented in a study of blood T cell repertoires in COVID-19. V lost 2 bases, J lost 7 bases, and 8 bases stayed unmatched. Germline V CDR1 and CDR2: SQVTM, ANQGSEA. The CDR3 runs 14 residues. Original analysis: Using reference gene primer amplification, nucleated cell counts were estimated. Measured with immunoSEQ multiplex PCR; TCRdb has only the in-frame clones, and not every one. V and J calls and clone size are those listed in that table; D and trimming were worked out from the DNA. The sample includes around 220,000 clones, more than 65% of them seen just once. This clone was seen just once.

V and J are TRBV29-1 and TRBJ1-1; 9 nucleotides align to TRBD1. The source is a woman between 35 and 50 years old with active or convalescent COVID-19. Sequencing input: peripheral blood. The CDR3 DNA sequence: TGCAGCGTTGAAACAGGGGGCCCTAAGGGTGAAGCTTTCTTT. Amino acids: CSVETGGPKGEAFF.